The clone carrying this T cell receptor (beta chain) came up many times. Its antigen is as yet unknown. TCRdb reprocessed the reads with MiXCR, giving one entry per CDR3 protein. The table includes more than 250,000 distinct CDR3 sequences, just under 25% detected once. This CDR3 contains 13 residues. The V end was cut by 2 bases, the J end by 5 bases, with 10 bases between. Germline V gene sequence: CDR1 SGHTA, CDR2 FQGNSA. The data stem from a study of T cell repertoires in cytomegalovirus infection. Overall study: HLA-B-restricted CMV epitopes that are well studied, plus recently identified HLA-C-restricted ones, were used by the study. Indications of both CMV infection and matching HLA type were provided by public TCR beta signatures.

Study-wide findings and caveats: Across the ex vivo response, the dominant clonotypes were HLA-C-restricted CMV-specific TCR beta clonotypes.

V and J are TRBV7-2 and TRBJ2-7, with D perhaps TRBD1 (6 bases). The material sequenced was cultured PBMCs, taken from culture after CMV antigen stimulation. The sequence came from a human donor in good health (CMV status not recorded). Some clones in this sample may be carry-over from other donors' samples. The CDR3 here is CASSLTGTHEQYF. CDR3 nucleotides: TGTGCCAGCAGCTTAACCGGGACACACGAGCAGTACTTC. The whole variable domain, filled in from reference TRBV7-2 and TRBJ2-7, reads GAGVSQSPSNKVTEKGKDVELRCDPISGHTALYWYRQSLGQGLEFLIYFQGNSAPDKSGLPSDRFSAERTGGSVSTLTIQRTQQEDSAVYLCASSLTGTHEQYFGPGTRLTVT.